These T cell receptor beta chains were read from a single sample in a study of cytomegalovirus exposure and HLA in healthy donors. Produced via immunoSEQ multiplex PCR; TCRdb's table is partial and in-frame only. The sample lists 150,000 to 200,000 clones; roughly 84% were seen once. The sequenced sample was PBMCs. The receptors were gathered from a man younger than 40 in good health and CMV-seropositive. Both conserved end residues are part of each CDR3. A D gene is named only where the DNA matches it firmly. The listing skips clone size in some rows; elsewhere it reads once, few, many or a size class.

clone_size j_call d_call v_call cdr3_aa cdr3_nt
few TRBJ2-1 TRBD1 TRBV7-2 CASSLVRDRLYNEQFF TGTGCCAGCAGCTTAGTCCGGGACAGGCTGTACAATGAGCAGTTCTTC
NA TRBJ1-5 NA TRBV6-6 CASSQKSGVSNQPQHF TGTGCCAGCAGCCAGAAAAGCGGGGTGAGCAATCAGCCCCAGCATTTT
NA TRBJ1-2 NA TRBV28 CASSLLENYGYTF TGTGCCAGCAGTTTATTGGAGAACTATGGCTACACCTTC
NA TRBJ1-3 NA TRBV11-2 CASSLAPDSRAGNTIYF TGTGCCAGCAGCTTAGCCCCCGACAGTCGAGCAGGAAACACCATATATTTT
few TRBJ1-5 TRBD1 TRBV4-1 CASSRGTGGQPQHF TGCGCCAGCAGCCGAGGGACAGGGGGACAGCCCCAGCATTTT
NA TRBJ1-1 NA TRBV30 CAWRVTGSTEAFF TGTGCCTGGAGAGTTACAGGGTCCACTGAAGCTTTCTTT
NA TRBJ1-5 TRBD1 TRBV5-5 CASSSTGGVQPQHF TGTGCCAGCAGCTCGACAGGGGGAGTTCAGCCCCAGCATTTT
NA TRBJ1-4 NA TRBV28 CASSLTRASNEKLFF TGTGCCAGCAGTTTAACTAGGGCCTCCAATGAAAAACTGTTTTTT
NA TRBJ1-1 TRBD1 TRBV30 CAWDPGQGAFF TGTGCCTGGGACCCGGGACAGGGGGCTTTCTTT
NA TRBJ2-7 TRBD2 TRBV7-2 CASSRELARYEQYF TGTGCCAGCAGCCGTGAACTAGCGCGATACGAGCAGTACTTC
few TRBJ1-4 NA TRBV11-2 CASSSKARENEKLFF TGTGCCAGCAGTTCAAAAGCCCGAGAGAATGAAAAACTGTTTTTT
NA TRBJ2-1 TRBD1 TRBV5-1 CASSLVPTGSSYNEQFF TGCGCCAGCAGCTTGGTTCCGACAGGGAGCTCCTACAATGAGCAGTTCTTC
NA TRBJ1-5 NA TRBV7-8 CASSLDGGSNQPQHF TGTGCCAGCAGCTTAGACGGGGGAAGCAATCAGCCCCAGCATTTT
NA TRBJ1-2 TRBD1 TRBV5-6 CASSLYGTALGYTF TGTGCCAGCAGCCTCTACGGGACAGCCTTGGGCTACACCTTC
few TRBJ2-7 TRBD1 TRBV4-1 CASSRDRAYEQYF TGCGCCAGCAGCCGGGACAGGGCCTACGAGCAGTACTTC
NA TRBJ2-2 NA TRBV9 CASSVEGGTGELFF TGTGCCAGCAGCGTAGAAGGAGGAACCGGGGAGCTGTTTTTT
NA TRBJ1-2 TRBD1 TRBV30 CAWNNRGKDAGYTF TGTGCCTGGAATAACAGGGGGAAAGACGCCGGCTACACCTTC
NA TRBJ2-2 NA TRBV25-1 CASSEYGDYTGELFF TGTGCCAGCAGTGAATACGGGGACTACACCGGGGAGCTGTTTTTT
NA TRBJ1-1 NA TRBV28 CASSLGGRQEAFF TGTGCCAGCAGTTTAGGGGGCAGGCAGGAAGCTTTCTTT
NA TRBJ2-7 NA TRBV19 CASSVDSWYYEQYF TGTGCCAGTAGTGTGGACAGTTGGTACTACGAGCAGTACTTC
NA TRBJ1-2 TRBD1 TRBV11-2 CASRQGAFDYGYTF TGTGCCAGCAGGCAGGGGGCTTTTGACTATGGCTACACCTTC
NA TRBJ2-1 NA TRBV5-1 CASSEDRWRDEQFF TGCGCCAGCAGCGAGGACAGGTGGAGGGATGAGCAGTTCTTC
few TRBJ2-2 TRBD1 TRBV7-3 CASSARQGAGTGELFF TGTGCCAGCAGCGCCAGACAGGGGGCCGGCACCGGGGAGCTGTTTTTT
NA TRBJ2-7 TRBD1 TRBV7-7 CASSFGTGDEQYF TGTGCCAGCAGCTTCGGGACAGGGGACGAGCAGTACTTC
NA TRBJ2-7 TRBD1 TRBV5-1 CASSLVGQEYEQYF TGCGCCAGCAGCTTGGTGGGACAGGAATACGAGCAGTACTTC
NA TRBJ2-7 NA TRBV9 CASSVGTSDYEQYF TGTGCCAGCAGCGTGGGGACATCGGACTACGAGCAGTACTTC
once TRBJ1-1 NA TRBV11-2 CASSPTANTEAFF TGTGCCAGCAGCCCAACAGCTAACACTGAAGCTTTCTTT
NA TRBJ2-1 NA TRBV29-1 CSQGKNFGNEQFF TGCAGCCAGGGTAAAAATTTCGGCAATGAGCAGTTCTTC
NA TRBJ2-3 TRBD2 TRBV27 CASSSRLAGGRVLTDTQYF TGTGCCAGCAGTTCAAGACTAGCGGGGGGTCGGGTCCTCACAGATACGCAGTATTTT
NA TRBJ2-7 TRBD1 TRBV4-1 CASSQVPTGTGFYEQYF TGCGCCAGCAGCCAAGTCCCCACCGGGACAGGGTTCTACGAGCAGTACTTC
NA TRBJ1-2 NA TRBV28 CASSYRDYGYTF TGTGCCAGCAGTTACAGGGACTATGGCTACACCTTC
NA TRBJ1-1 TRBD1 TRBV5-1 CASSSLTGGNTEAFF TGCGCCAGCAGCTCATTGACAGGGGGGAACACTGAAGCTTTCTTT
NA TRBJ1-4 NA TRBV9 CASSDGGSGEKLFF TGTGCCAGCAGCGACGGGGGGTCCGGGGAAAAACTGTTTTTT
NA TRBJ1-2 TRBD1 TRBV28 CASSVDRDYGYTF TGTGCCAGCAGTGTGGACAGGGACTATGGCTACACCTTC
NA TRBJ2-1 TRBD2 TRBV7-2 CASSLSGRSYNEQFF TGTGCCAGCAGTTTAAGCGGGAGGTCCTACAATGAGCAGTTCTTC
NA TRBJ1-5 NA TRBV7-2 CASSLAGAGSNQPQHF TGTGCCAGCAGCTTAGCGGGGGCAGGGAGCAATCAGCCCCAGCATTTT
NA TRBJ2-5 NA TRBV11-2 CASEAAAETQYF TGTGCCAGCGAGGCAGCGGCAGAGACCCAGTACTTC
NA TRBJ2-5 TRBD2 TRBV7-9 CASSPSSGQETQYF TGTGCCAGCAGCCCTTCTAGCGGCCAAGAGACCCAGTACTTC
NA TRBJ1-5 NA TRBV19 CACSGRLEGQPQHF TGTGCCTGTTCGGGCCGGCTTGAGGGTCAGCCCCAGCATTTT
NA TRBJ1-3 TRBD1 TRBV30 CAWSARGDRAIIHSGNTIYF TGTGCCTGGAGCGCCCGGGGGGACAGGGCCATAATACACTCTGGAAACACCATATATTTT
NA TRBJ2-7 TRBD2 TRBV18 CASSHRSGTSGQLYEQYF TGTGCCAGCTCACACCGTTCCGGGACTAGCGGGCAACTCTACGAGCAGTACTTC
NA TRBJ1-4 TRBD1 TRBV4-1 CASSVGTRGVANEKLFF TGCGCCAGCAGCGTTGGCACCAGGGGGGTAGCTAATGAAAAACTGTTTTTT
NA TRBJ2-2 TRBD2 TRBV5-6 CASSLRRTSGVANTGELFF TGTGCCAGCAGCTTGAGGCGGACTAGCGGAGTAGCGAACACCGGGGAGCTGTTTTTT
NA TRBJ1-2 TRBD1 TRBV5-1 CASSLGLGGQANYGYTF TGCGCCAGCAGCTTGGGTCTTGGGGGACAGGCAAACTATGGCTACACCTTC
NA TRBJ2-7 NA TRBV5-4 CASSPRGAYEQYF TGTGCCAGCAGCCCCCGGGGGGCTTACGAGCAGTACTTC
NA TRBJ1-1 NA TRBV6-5 CASSPLAGFTEAFF TGTGCCAGCTCTCCCCTGGCCGGGTTCACTGAAGCTTTCTTT
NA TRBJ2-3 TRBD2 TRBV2 CASTGTSGRSNTQYF TGTGCCAGCACGGGGACTAGCGGGAGGTCAAATACGCAGTATTTT
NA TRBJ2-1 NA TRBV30 CAWSLALYDEQFF TGTGCCTGGAGTCTAGCCCTGTATGATGAGCAGTTCTTC
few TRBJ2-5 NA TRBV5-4 CASRRLGETQYF TGTGCCAGCCGAAGACTGGGAGAGACCCAGTACTTC
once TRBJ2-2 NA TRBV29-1 CSVLRNTGELFF TGCAGCGTTCTCAGGAACACCGGGGAGCTGTTTTTT
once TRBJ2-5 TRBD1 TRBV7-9 CASSSRDRDRRETQYF TGTGCCAGCAGCTCCCGGGACAGGGACCGTCGGGAGACCCAGTACTTC
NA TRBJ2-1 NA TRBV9 CASSAQMGGRGEQFF TGTGCCAGCAGCGCACAAATGGGGGGAAGGGGTGAGCAGTTCTTC
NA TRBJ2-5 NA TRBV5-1 CASSSERGGRTQETQYF TGCGCCAGCAGCTCTGAACGAGGCGGGCGGACCCAAGAGACCCAGTACTTC
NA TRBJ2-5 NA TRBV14 CASSQGPGGPQETQYF TGTGCCAGCAGCCAAGGCCCGGGGGGCCCCCAAGAGACCCAGTACTTC
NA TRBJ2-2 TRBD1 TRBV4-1 CASSQPGTGGPNTGELFF TGCGCCAGCAGCCAACCCGGGACAGGGGGCCCGAACACCGGGGAGCTGTTTTTT
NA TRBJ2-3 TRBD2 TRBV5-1 CASSPGASGRTDTQYF TGCGCCAGCAGCCCAGGGGCTAGCGGGAGGACAGATACGCAGTATTTT
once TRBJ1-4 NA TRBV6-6 CASSAGQREKLFF TGTGCCAGCTCGGCAGGGCAAAGGGAAAAACTGTTTTTT
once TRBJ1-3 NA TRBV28 CASALLGGTLGNTIYF TGTGCCAGCGCCCTTTTGGGAGGGACACTTGGAAACACCATATATTTT